The source of this T cell receptor beta chain is a study of graft-versus-host responses after intestinal transplantation. Study-wide context: All recipients were given anti-thymocyte globulin induction, and tacrolimus and steroids were then administered for about three years. Study conclusions and caveats: Early after transplant, HvG declines were associated with peak levels of circulating GvH clones.

TCRdb's copy holds only in-frame clones and misses some; the assay was immunoSEQ multiplex PCR. Among 80,000 to 100,000 clones listed, 70% to 90% were seen once. Remarks on this clone: The target antigen is unknown.

The V gene's germline CDR1 is MNHEY and CDR2 SVGAGI. This CDR3 comprises 14 residues. The V gene end was trimmed by 7 bases and the J gene end by 11 bases; junction bases not matched to a gene: 11. This chain joins TRBV6-5 and TRBJ2-1, with 10 bases fitting TRBD2. Sample: unstimulated CD4+ T cells sorted from spleen or lymph node cells, taken before intestinal transplant. The TCR was taken from a human donor who received an intestinal transplant. CDR3 nucleotides: TGTGCCAGCACAAGCGGGAGGGCCAATCAGAAGCAGTTCTTC. Its protein is CASTSGRANQKQFF.